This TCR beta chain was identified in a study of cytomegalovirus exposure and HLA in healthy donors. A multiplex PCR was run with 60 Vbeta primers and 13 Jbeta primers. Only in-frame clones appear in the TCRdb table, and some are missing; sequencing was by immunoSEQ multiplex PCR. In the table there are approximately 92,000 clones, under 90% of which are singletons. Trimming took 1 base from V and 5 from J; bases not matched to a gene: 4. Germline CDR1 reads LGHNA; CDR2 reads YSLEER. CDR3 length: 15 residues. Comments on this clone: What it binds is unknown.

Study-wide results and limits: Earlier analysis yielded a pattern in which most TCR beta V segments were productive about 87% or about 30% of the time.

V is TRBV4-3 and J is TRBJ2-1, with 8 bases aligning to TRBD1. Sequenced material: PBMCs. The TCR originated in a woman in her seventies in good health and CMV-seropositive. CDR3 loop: CASSQAQGGNNEQFF. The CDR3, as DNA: TGCGCCAGCAGCCAAGCACAGGGGGGAAACAATGAGCAGTTCTTC.